Shown below are 30 T cell receptor beta chains from a single sample sequenced in a study of T-cell reconstitution after alpha-beta-depleted transplantation in children. A library of TCRbeta sequences, prepared with unique molecular identifiers, was generated. One entry per CDR3 protein, called by TCRdb with MiXCR from the PCR reads. The top ten clones hold 5% to 7% of a sample with hundreds of thousands of distinct CDR3 sequences, roughly a tenth of them seen once. Sample: PBMCs from the stem cell graft donor, taken from the stem cell graft. The receptors originated from a human donor who donated a stem cell graft to a child with acute lymphoblastic leukemia.

This clonotype was counted ten times or more. The J gene is TRBJ2-5, the V gene TRBV12-3 or TRBV12-4; 8 nucleotides align to TRBD1. The trim removed 6 bases at V and 3 bases at J, leaving 6 bases unmatched. This CDR3 comprises 14 residues. CDR3 DNA: TGTGCCAGCAGGGAGGACAGGGAAGAAGAGACCCAGTACTTC. It specifies CASREDREEETQYF.

This clonotype has only one observation. V usage is TRBV20-1 and J usage is TRBJ2-7; no clear D. Germline-derived CDR1 and CDR2 are DFQATT and SNEGSKA (reference sequence). The CDR3 extends over 12 amino acids. The V and J ends lost 0 bases and 1 base respectively, with 4 bases between them. The DNA of the CDR3 is TGCAGTGCTAGAGATCTTTCCTACGAGCAGTACTTC. It translates to CSARDLSYEQYF.

This clonotype was seen at least ten times. CDR3 amino acids: CASHGRGLGYTF. The CDR3 DNA reads TGTGCCAGCCATGGGAGGGGGCTTGGCTACACCTTC. The chain uses TRBV6-1 and TRBJ1-2; 7 positions agree with TRBD1. Per germline, CDR1 MNHNS and CDR2 SASEGT. The CDR3 sequence is 12 residues long. V dropped 8 bases and J dropped 7; count of bases not matched to a gene: 7.

This clonotype was detected many times. This rearrangement joins TRBV4-2 to TRBJ2-3, with D perhaps matching TRBD2 (6 bases). The CDR3 loop spans 17 amino acids. Germline V gene data show CDR1 as LGHNA and CDR2 as YNFKEQ. V lost 1 base, J lost 2 bases, and 16 bases lay in between. This chain's CDR3 is CASSQGTSSTHTDTQYF. In nucleotides, the CDR3 is TGTGCCAGCAGCCAAGGTACTAGCTCAACTCACACAGATACGCAGTATTTT.

This clonotype showed up many times. The genes are TRBV5-1 and TRBJ2-7; tentative D call: TRBD2 (6 bases). The V end lost 0 bases, the J end lost 0 bases, and 13 bases lay between the germline ends. This CDR3 contains 16 residues. In germline, CDR1 is SGHRS, CDR2 YFSETQ. The CDR3 DNA sequence: TGCGCCAGCAGCTTGGAACCCGGGGGAAGCTCCTACGAGCAGTACTTC. Encoded protein: CASSLEPGGSSYEQYF.

This clonotype was counted at least ten times. The chain employs TRBV27 and TRBJ1-5; no reliable D call. In germline, CDR1 is MNHEY, CDR2 SMNVEV (reference sequence). The V end was cut by 5 bases, the J end by 1 base, with 15 bases between. The CDR3 is 16 residues long. The CDR3 DNA is TGTGCCAGCAGTCCGACTGGGGTAGGAAGCAATCAGCCCCAGCATTTT. It codes for CASSPTGVGSNQPQHF.

The sample holds a few counts of this clonotype. The chain employs TRBV9 and TRBJ1-6; D perhaps matches TRBD1 (5 bases). Trimming shortened V by 0 bases and J by 5 bases, and 9 bases separated the two germline ends. Germline V CDR1 and CDR2: SGDLS, YYNGEE. The CDR3 length is 15 residues. CDR3 coding DNA: TGTGCCAGCAGCGTAGTTGGGGGGGATAATTCACCCCTCCACTTT. Its translation: CASSVVGGDNSPLHF.

The rearrangement uses TRBV7-2 and TRBJ2-7, with 9 bases lining up with TRBD1. The junction had 8 bases not matched to a gene; V was cut back by 5 bases and J by 6 bases. CDR1 and CDR2 from the germline V gene are SGHTA and FQGNSA. The CDR3 has 14 amino acids. CDR3 in amino acids: CASSRDRARREQYF. The CDR3 coding sequence is TGTGCCAGCAGCAGGGACAGGGCGCGTCGCGAGCAGTACTTC.

Worth noting for this clonotype: Just one base apart from a much larger clone, this may be a read error. V and J are TRBV6-1 and TRBJ2-3; possibly TRBD2 for D (6 bases). V lost 7 bases and J 4 bases, leaving 15 bases between the germline ends. Per germline, CDR1 MNHNS and CDR2 SASEGT. This CDR3 is built from 14 residues. The chain's CDR3 is CASTMEGVSDTQYF. The CDR3 DNA reads TGTGCCAGCACGATGGAGGGAGTGTCAGATACGCAGTATTTT.

This clonotype was picked up many times. The J gene is TRBJ1-1, the V gene TRBV20-1, with 9 nucleotides matching TRBD1. Germline V gives CDR1 DFQATT, CDR2 SNEGSKA (reference sequence). The CDR3 is 13 residues long. V lost 6 bases, J lost 6 bases, and 8 bases stayed unmatched. The CDR3 region has the DNA TGCAGTGCCCTGGACAGGGGAGACGCTGAAGCTTTCTTT. Its translation is CSALDRGDAEAFF.

The rearrangement joins TRBV20-1 to TRBJ2-7; TRBD2 is a possible D gene (6 bases). Germline V gene data show CDR1 as DFQATT and CDR2 as SNEGSKA (reference sequence). This CDR3 has 14 amino acids. The V end was cut by 5 bases, the J end by 3 bases, with 17 bases between. The CDR3 DNA reads as TGCAGTGCTGGTGGGGACTCCAACTACTACGAGCAGTACTTC. Protein sequence: CSAGGDSNYYEQYF.

This clonotype occurred many times. V gene TRBV9 combines with J gene TRBJ2-1; 9 bases line up with TRBD2. Germline CDR1 is SGDLS and CDR2 is YYNGEE. This CDR3 comprises 15 residues. The J segment lost 7 bases and the V segment lost 4 bases, leaving 9 bases of the junction unmatched. In nucleotides, the CDR3 is TGTGCCAGCAGCCCCCGGGTAGCGGGGGTTAATGAGCAGTTCTTC. This gives the protein CASSPRVAGVNEQFF.

This clonotype was recorded many times. The rearrangement links TRBV7-8 to TRBJ2-1; maybe TRBD2 (6 bases). The CDR3 totals 16 residues. CDR1 is SGHVS and CDR2 is FQNEAQ in the germline V gene. With 2 bases removed from V and 4 bases from J, the gap between germline ends came to 15 bases. The DNA of the CDR3 is TGTGCCAGCAGCTTAACAGTTAGCGGTGATTACAATGAGCAGTTCTTC. It codes for CASSLTVSGDYNEQFF.

Many counts were recorded for this clonotype. The DNA of the CDR3 is TGCAGTGCTAGAGTCCCCCATCCTGGGGACAATGAGCAGTTCTTC. Its translation: CSARVPHPGDNEQFF. The chain combines TRBV20-1 with TRBJ2-1, with D unresolved. V shed 1 base and J shed 5 bases, with 15 bases lying between them. Looked up from germline, CDR1 is DFQATT and CDR2 is SNEGSKA (reference sequence). The CDR3 runs 15 residues.

This clonotype was observed at least ten times. The V gene is TRBV29-1, the J gene TRBJ2-3; D is undetermined. From germline, CDR1 is SQVTM and CDR2 ANQGSEA. Trimming removed 2 bases from V and 5 bases from J, with 20 bases in between. This CDR3 is built from 16 residues. The CDR3 reads CSVEFVVDLLQDTQYF. As DNA, the CDR3 is TGCAGCGTTGAATTCGTAGTAGACTTACTTCAAGATACGCAGTATTTT.

This clonotype was detected many times. The rearrangement uses TRBV7-2 and TRBJ2-1; TRBD2 is a possible D gene (7 bases). CDR1 is SGHTA and CDR2 is FQGNSA in the germline V gene. This CDR3 region has 12 residues. V lost 5 bases and J lost 12, with 14 bases in between. The CDR3 DNA is TGTGCCAGCAGCAGCCACAGGGAGGGGCAGTTCTTC. As protein: CASSSHREGQFF.

This clonotype was observed a few times. This sequence joins TRBV11-2 and TRBJ2-1; D might be TRBD2 (6 bases). Per the germline V gene, CDR1 is SGHAT and CDR2 is FQNNGV. The CDR3 sequence is 13 residues long. The V end was cut by 5 bases, the J end by 9 bases, with 14 bases between. CDR3 loop: CASSQTQGLEQFF. The CDR3 nucleotides are TGTGCCAGCAGCCAAACCCAGGGACTTGAGCAGTTCTTC. Full variable domain (rest looked up from reference TRBV11-2 and TRBJ2-1): EAGVAQSPRYKIIEKRQSVAFWCNPISGHATLYWYQQILGQGPKLLIQFQNNGVVDDSQLPKDRFSAERLKGVDSTLKIQPAKLEDSAVYLCASSQTQGLEQFFGPGTRLTVL.

The table lists this clonotype with a few counts. The chain recombines TRBV10-3 with TRBJ2-1; D possibly corresponds to TRBD2 (6 bases). Trimming took 6 bases from V and 5 from J, leaving 14 bases between them. This CDR3 has 14 residues. CDR1 ENHRY and CDR2 SYGVKD come from the germline V gene. CDR3 region: CAISTGTFHNEQFF. CDR3 DNA sequence: TGTGCCATCAGCACTGGGACTTTTCACAATGAGCAGTTCTTC.

The V and J genes are TRBV4-3 and TRBJ1-2, with a possible D match to TRBD1 (5 bases). From germline, CDR1 is LGHNA and CDR2 YSLEER. V gave up 0 bases and J gave up 1 base, with 15 bases separating them. The CDR3 runs 17 residues. CDR3 DNA sequence: TGCGCCAGCAGCCAAGATATCGGGTCAGGGTTTAACTATGGCTACACCTTC. Translating gives CASSQDIGSGFNYGYTF.

This clonotype has a count of ten or more. The V call is TRBV11-2, the J call TRBJ1-2, with D perhaps TRBD1 (5 bases). The germline V and J ends were trimmed by 4 bases and 7 bases, with 19 bases remaining between them. The CDR3 has 15 amino acids. CDR1 and CDR2 (germline): SGHAT, FQNNGV. In DNA form, the CDR3 reads TGTGCCAGCAGCTCCACGGCGGAGGGGATAGGTGGCTACACCTTC. Its protein product is CASSSTAEGIGGYTF.

A few counts support this clonotype. The chain recombines TRBV12-5 with TRBJ1-2, with 8 nucleotides matching TRBD1. This CDR3 has 16 residues. CDR1 and CDR2 from the germline V gene are LGHNT and FRNRAP. The V and J ends lost 3 bases and 7 bases, in that order; junction bases with no gene match: 13. The CDR3 spells CASGLPLTTGAGGYTF. CDR3 sequence (DNA): TGTGCTAGTGGTTTACCCTTAACGACAGGGGCGGGTGGCTACACCTTC.

This clonotype was found a few times. The chain couples TRBV7-7 to TRBJ2-6; D call uncertain. Per germline, CDR1 SSHAT and CDR2 FNYEAQ (reference sequence). V lost 5 bases to trimming and J lost 4 bases, with 12 bases between them. The length of the CDR3 is 15 residues. CDR3 region: CASSQRVSGANVLTF. CDR3 nucleotides: TGTGCCAGCAGCCAAAGGGTGTCCGGGGCCAACGTCCTGACTTTC.

This clonotype came up many times. V gene TRBV12-3 or TRBV12-4 combines with J gene TRBJ2-5; 9 bases align to TRBD1. This CDR3 contains 16 residues. With V trimmed by 6 bases and J by 2 bases, 10 bases remained unmatched. The CDR3 loop is CASRPDRGSRQETQYF. In nucleotides, the CDR3 is TGTGCCAGCAGACCGGACAGGGGTAGTAGGCAAGAGACCCAGTACTTC.

This clonotype showed up many times. The chain combines TRBV29-1 with TRBJ2-7; no reliable D call. The V gene lost 0 bases and the J gene lost 5 bases, with 8 bases spanning the gap. CDR3 length: 12 residues. CDR1 is SQVTM and CDR2 is ANQGSEA in the germline V gene. In DNA form, the CDR3 reads TGCAGCGTTGAAGAAGGAATCCACGAGCAGTACTTC. Amino acid sequence: CSVEEGIHEQYF.

The chain carries TRBV18 and TRBJ2-2, with D possibly being TRBD1 or TRBD2 (5 bases each). Trimming pared 0 bases from V and 6 bases from J, leaving 17 bases between. This CDR3 is 17 amino acids long. Germline V CDR1 and CDR2: KGHSH, LQKENI. CDR3 protein: CASSPPASGTLAGELFF. In nucleotides, the CDR3 is TGTGCCAGCTCACCACCGGCCTCCGGGACGCTAGCCGGGGAGCTGTTTTTT.

The chain uses TRBV20-1 and TRBJ1-4; 9 positions match TRBD1. This CDR3 comprises 16 residues. V was clipped by 5 bases and J by 3 bases; unmatched bases: 10. Per germline, CDR1 DFQATT and CDR2 SNEGSKA (reference sequence). CDR3: CSAAAVQGASNEKLFF. CDR3 in DNA: TGCAGTGCTGCTGCAGTACAGGGGGCCTCTAATGAAAAACTGTTTTTT.

This clonotype came up many times. The CDR3 nucleotides are TGCAGCGCCTCTGGAAACACCATATATTTT. Its protein product is CSASGNTIYF. The chain joins TRBV29-1 to TRBJ1-3; D is ambiguous. This CDR3 is built from 10 residues. The germline CDR1 and CDR2 sequences are SQVTM and ANQGSEA. Trimming stripped 7 bases from V and 0 bases from J, with 1 base between.

This clonotype was picked up many times. The V and J genes are TRBV7-9 and TRBJ2-3, with D tentatively TRBD1 (5 bases). V was cut by 4 bases and J by 6 bases, with 11 bases left in between. CDR3 length: 13 residues. The germline gives CDR1 SEHNR, CDR2 FQNEAQ (reference sequence). CDR3 coding DNA: TGTGCCAGCAGCTCCCAGGGATTGGATACGCAGTATTTT. Translated, it gives CASSSQGLDTQYF.

The sample holds a few counts of this clonotype. The chain combines TRBV7-9 with TRBJ2-3, with 7 bases lining up with TRBD1. This CDR3 is 16 amino acids long. J gave up 1 base and V 5 bases, and 9 bases lay outside the gene matches. CDR1 is SEHNR and CDR2 is FQNEAQ in the germline V gene (reference sequence). The CDR3: CASSARQGQGTDTQYF. Here the CDR3 DNA reads TGTGCCAGCAGCGCACGACAGGGTCAGGGCACAGATACGCAGTATTTT.

This clonotype was counted at least ten times. The J gene is TRBJ2-1, the V gene TRBV29-1; possible D gene TRBD2, 6 bases. This CDR3 spans 13 amino acids. With 7 bases removed from V and 1 base from J, the gap between germline ends came to 11 bases. The germline CDR1 and CDR2 sequences are SQVTM and ANQGSEA. CDR3: CSGWGLSYNEQFF. CDR3 bases: TGCAGCGGCTGGGGACTTTCCTACAATGAGCAGTTCTTC.